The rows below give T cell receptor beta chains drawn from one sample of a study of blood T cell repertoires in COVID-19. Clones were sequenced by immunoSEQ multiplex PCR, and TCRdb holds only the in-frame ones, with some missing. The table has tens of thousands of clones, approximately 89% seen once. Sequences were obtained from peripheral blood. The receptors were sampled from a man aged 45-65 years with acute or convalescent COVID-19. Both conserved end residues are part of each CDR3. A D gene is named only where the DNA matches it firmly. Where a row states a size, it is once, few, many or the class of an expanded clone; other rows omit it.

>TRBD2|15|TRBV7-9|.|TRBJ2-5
CASSSRLAWGETQYF
TGTGCCAGCAGCTCAAGACTAGCGTGGGGGGAGACCCAGTACTTC
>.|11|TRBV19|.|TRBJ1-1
CASRHLTEAFF
TGTGCCAGTAGACACCTCACTGAAGCTTTCTTT
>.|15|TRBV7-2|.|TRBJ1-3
CASSLAGGSGNTIYF
TGTGCCAGCAGCTTAGCAGGGGGATCTGGAAACACCATATATTTT
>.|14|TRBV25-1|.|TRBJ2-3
CASTRKGGTDTQYF
TGTGCCAGCACCAGAAAAGGGGGCACAGATACGCAGTATTTT
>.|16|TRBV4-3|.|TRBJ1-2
CASSQEGAPTNYGYTF
TGCGCCAGCAGCCAAGAGGGCGCTCCCACTAACTATGGCTACACCTTC
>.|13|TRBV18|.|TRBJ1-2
CASSPLPERGYTF
TGTGCCAGCTCACCACTGCCGGAGCGGGGCTACACCTTC
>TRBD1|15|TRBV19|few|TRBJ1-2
CASINSVGDRAGYTF
TGTGCAAGTATTAATTCCGTGGGGGACAGGGCTGGCTACACCTTC
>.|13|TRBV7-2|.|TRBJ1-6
CASRTVYNSPLHF
TGTGCCAGCCGTACAGTCTATAATTCACCCCTCCACTTT
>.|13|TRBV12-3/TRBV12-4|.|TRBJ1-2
CASSLGFADGYTF
TGTGCCAGCAGTTTAGGTTTTGCGGATGGCTACACCTTC
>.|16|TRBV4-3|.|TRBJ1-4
CASSQDPGWRGEKLFF
TGCGCCAGCAGCCAAGATCCAGGGTGGAGAGGTGAAAAACTGTTTTTT
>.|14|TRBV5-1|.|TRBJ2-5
CASSPSGTKETQYF
TGCGCCAGCAGCCCGTCCGGGACAAAAGAGACCCAGTACTTC
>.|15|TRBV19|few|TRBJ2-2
CASAGTYANTGELFF
TGTGCCAGTGCCGGGACATACGCGAACACCGGGGAGCTGTTTTTT
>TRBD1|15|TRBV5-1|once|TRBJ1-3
CASSLEGASGNTIYF
TGCGCCAGCAGCTTGGAGGGGGCAAGTGGAAACACCATATATTTT
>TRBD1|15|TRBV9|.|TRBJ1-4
CASSADITGAEKLFF
TGTGCCAGCAGCGCAGATATAACAGGGGCCGAAAAACTGTTTTTT
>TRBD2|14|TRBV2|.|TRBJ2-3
CATRLAASTDTQYF
TGTGCCACTAGACTAGCGGCCTCCACAGATACGCAGTATTTT